This is a list of T cell receptor beta chains from one sample in a study of long-term antiretroviral therapy in people with HIV. The data were produced by immunoSEQ multiplex PCR, yet TCRdb's version contains in-frame clones alone and is incomplete. Among about 39,000 clones listed, approximately 85% were seen once. The specimen was unsorted PBMCs, collected 3.1 years after starting antiretroviral therapy. The receptors derive from a woman aged 50 to 60 with HIV. Both conserved end residues are part of each CDR3. A D gene is named only where the DNA matches it firmly. Clone sizes are given selectively: once, few, many, or a class where the clone is expanded.

TRBD2,TRBJ2-3,once,TRBV6-6,CASRLAGGNTQYF,TGTGCCAGCAGATTAGCGGGGGGTAATACGCAGTATTTT
.,TRBJ2-6,.,TRBV5-4,CASSDPRSGANVLTF,TGTGCCAGCAGCGACCCCCGCTCTGGGGCCAACGTCCTGACTTTC
.,TRBJ2-5,.,TRBV7-3,CASSPTVQETQYF,TGTGCCAGCAGCCCGACAGTTCAAGAGACCCAGTACTTC
TRBD2,TRBJ2-1,.,TRBV4-1,CASRSSGGGSYNEQFF,TGCGCCAGCAGGTCGAGCGGGGGGGGTTCCTACAATGAGCAGTTCTTC
.,TRBJ2-3,.,TRBV4-3,CASSQGRSVMDTQYF,TGCGCCAGCAGCCAAGGACGATCAGTGATGGATACGCAGTATTTT
TRBD1,TRBJ2-2,.,TRBV9,CASSGGDRANGELFF,TGTGCCAGCAGCGGAGGTGACAGGGCGAACGGGGAGCTGTTTTTT
TRBD2,TRBJ2-3,.,TRBV28,CASSQRESTDTQYF,TGTGCCAGCAGTCAGCGGGAGTCCACAGATACGCAGTATTTT
.,TRBJ2-5,.,TRBV2,CASSNGRGEETQYF,TGTGCCAGCAGTAATGGCAGAGGAGAAGAGACCCAGTACTTC
.,TRBJ2-7,.,TRBV5-4,CASSFSQGRSYEQYF,TGTGCCAGCAGCTTTTCCCAGGGTAGGAGCTACGAGCAGTACTTC
.,TRBJ2-1,.,TRBV4-3,CASSQDTASQSYNEQFF,TGCGCCAGCAGCCAAGATACCGCGTCTCAATCATACAATGAGCAGTTCTTC
.,TRBJ2-7,.,TRBV4-1,CASSQGRGRNYEQYF,TGCGCCAGCAGCCAAGGCCGGGGGAGAAACTACGAGCAGTACTTC
.,TRBJ2-5,.,TRBV7-2,CASSLVRGQETQYF,TGTGCCAGCAGCTTAGTTCGGGGGCAAGAGACCCAGTACTTC
.,TRBJ1-4,.,TRBV2,CASSEWGGREKLFF,TGTGCCAGCAGTGAGTGGGGCGGTCGTGAAAAACTGTTTTTT
TRBD2,TRBJ2-3,.,TRBV5-1,CASSFTGTSDTDTQYF,TGCGCCAGCAGCTTTACCGGGACTAGCGACACAGATACGCAGTATTTT
TRBD1,TRBJ2-5,.,TRBV18,CASSPGQGPPHQETQYF,TGTGCCAGCTCACCCGGACAGGGCCCCCCCCACCAAGAGACCCAGTACTTC
.,TRBJ1-6,.,TRBV30,CAWSLPGLGNSPLHF,TGTGCCTGGAGTCTTCCTGGCCTAGGTAATTCACCCCTCCACTTT
TRBD2,TRBJ2-5,once,TRBV5-1,CASSLGTSGAETQYF,TGCGCCAGCAGCTTGGGGACTAGCGGGGCTGAGACCCAGTACTTC
.,TRBJ1-6,.,TRBV9,CASSSRDTSYNSPLHF,TGTGCCAGCAGCTCCCGGGACACCTCCTATAATTCACCCCTCCACTTT
.,TRBJ2-1,once,TRBV6-5,CASSYPGTNEQFF,TGTGCCAGCAGTTACCCCGGGACAAATGAGCAGTTCTTC
.,TRBJ2-7,.,TRBV19,CASSISAGVGEQYF,TGTGCCAGTAGTATATCGGCAGGGGTAGGCGAGCAGTACTTC
.,TRBJ2-7,.,TRBV2,CASSEATPRGPNYEQYF,TGTGCCAGCAGTGAAGCGACCCCCCGCGGACCCAACTACGAGCAGTACTTC
.,TRBJ2-1,.,TRBV29-1,CSVNSFMGEQFF,TGCAGCGTTAATTCCTTCATGGGAGAGCAGTTCTTC
.,TRBJ1-1,.,TRBV6-5,CASSYSRQMNTEAFF,TGTGCCAGCAGTTACTCGAGACAAATGAACACTGAAGCTTTCTTT
.,TRBJ2-3,.,TRBV11-1,CASSLEATQYF,TGTGCCAGCAGCTTAGAGGCAACGCAGTATTTT
.,TRBJ2-3,once,TRBV6-5,CASSRGYYTDTQYF,TGTGCCAGCAGTCGGGGGTACTACACAGATACGCAGTATTTT
TRBD1,TRBJ1-1,.,TRBV18,CASSYLDRGASEAFF,TGTGCCAGCTCATACCTGGACAGGGGGGCATCTGAAGCTTTCTTT
.,TRBJ1-1,.,TRBV5-4,CASSLDYATEAFF,TGTGCCAGCAGCTTAGACTACGCCACTGAAGCTTTCTTT
.,TRBJ2-2,.,TRBV11-3,CASSWNPVNTGELFF,TGTGCCAGCAGCTGGAACCCAGTGAACACCGGGGAGCTGTTTTTT
.,TRBJ2-6,.,TRBV10-3,CAISEEGGGGGANVLTF,TGTGCCATCAGTGAAGAGGGGGGCGGAGGTGGGGCCAACGTCCTGACTTTC
.,TRBJ2-4,once,TRBV7-9,CASSLALAGNWDIQYF,TGTGCCAGCAGCTTAGCGCTGGCAGGGAATTGGGACATTCAGTACTTC
TRBD1,TRBJ2-6,.,TRBV19,CASSRQGAGGANVLTF,TGTGCCAGTAGTAGACAGGGGGCTGGAGGGGCCAACGTCCTGACTTTC
TRBD2,TRBJ2-3,.,TRBV7-9,CASSSRLAGTDTQYF,TGTGCCAGCAGCAGTAGACTAGCCGGTACAGATACGCAGTATTTT
.,TRBJ1-4,.,TRBV5-1,CASSPNSPHSATNEKLFF,TGCGCCAGCAGCCCGAACTCCCCGCACAGTGCAACTAATGAAAAACTGTTTTTT
.,TRBJ1-6,.,TRBV2,CASTLSRNHPRSPLHF,TGTGCCAGCACCCTCTCGAGGAATCACCCGAGATCACCCCTCCACTTT
.,TRBJ1-5,.,TRBV30,CAWSKVGNQPQHF,TGTGCCTGGAGTAAGGTGGGAAATCAGCCCCAGCATTTT
.,TRBJ2-2,.,TRBV10-3,CAISEFVDTGELFF,TGTGCCATCAGCGAGTTCGTGGACACCGGGGAGCTGTTTTTT
.,TRBJ2-7,.,TRBV4-3,CASSFKIQNEQYF,TGCGCCAGCAGCTTCAAGATTCAGAACGAGCAGTACTTC
.,TRBJ1-4,once,TRBV6-5,CASSYSMGSTNEKLFF,TGTGCCAGCAGTTACTCGATGGGGTCAACTAATGAAAAACTGTTTTTT
.,TRBJ1-2,.,TRBV25-1,CASSDAGNYGYTF,TGTGCCAGCAGTGATGCAGGGAACTATGGCTACACCTTC
.,TRBJ2-1,.,TRBV6-5,CASSAGRQNNEQFF,TGTGCCAGCAGTGCGGGACGCCAGAACAATGAGCAGTTCTTC
.,TRBJ2-5,.,TRBV6-4,CASSEKRGPETQYF,TGTGCCAGCAGTGAAAAACGGGGCCCAGAGACCCAGTACTTC
TRBD2,TRBJ2-1,.,TRBV19,CASGAGGSYNEQFF,TGTGCCAGTGGAGCGGGGGGCTCCTACAATGAGCAGTTCTTC
.,TRBJ2-6,.,TRBV18,CASSIPGANVLTF,TGTGCCAGCTCCATACCTGGGGCCAACGTCCTGACTTTC
TRBD1,TRBJ1-1,.,TRBV18,CASSPQGAWDTEAFF,TGTGCCAGCTCACCGCAGGGGGCGTGGGACACTGAAGCTTTCTTT
.,TRBJ2-2,.,TRBV9,CASSVEGTGELFF,TGTGCCAGCAGCGTTGAGGGGACCGGGGAGCTGTTTTTT
TRBD1,TRBJ1-1,.,TRBV2,CASRERLTGVNTEAFF,TGTGCCAGCAGGGAAAGGTTGACAGGGGTGAACACTGAAGCTTTCTTT
.,TRBJ2-7,.,TRBV5-6,CASSSRLGEQYF,TGTGCCAGCAGCTCGAGACTAGGGGAGCAGTACTTC
.,TRBJ1-6,.,TRBV27,CASRSDFYNSPLHF,TGTGCCAGCAGATCAGACTTCTATAATTCACCCCTCCACTTT
TRBD1,TRBJ1-5,once,TRBV6-1,CASSDWDRGRSQPQHF,TGTGCCAGCAGTGATTGGGACAGGGGGCGAAGTCAGCCCCAGCATTTT
.,TRBJ1-6,.,TRBV10-1,CASSAGIYNSPLHF,TGCGCCAGCAGCGCCGGGATCTATAATTCACCCCTCCACTTT
TRBD2,TRBJ2-7,.,TRBV28,CASTPGTSPHEQYF,TGTGCCAGCACCCCCGGGACTAGCCCCCACGAGCAGTACTTC
.,TRBJ1-5,.,TRBV2,CASSDGYQPQHF,TGTGCCAGCAGTGACGGGTATCAGCCCCAGCATTTT
.,TRBJ1-1,.,TRBV11-2,CASSYTQFGVTEAFF,TGTGCCAGCAGCTATACACAGTTTGGGGTCACTGAAGCTTTCTTT
.,TRBJ1-6,.,TRBV9,CASSVAAGLRDSPLHF,TGTGCCAGCAGCGTAGCGGCAGGGCTTAGGGATTCACCCCTCCACTTT
TRBD1,TRBJ1-2,.,TRBV19,CASRGTGVGYTF,TGTGCCAGTAGGGGGACAGGGGTTGGCTACACCTTC
.,TRBJ2-7,.,TRBV6-1,CASTSFSSYEQYF,TGTGCCAGCACGTCTTTTAGCTCCTACGAGCAGTACTTC
TRBD1,TRBJ1-2,.,TRBV6-1,CASSEGTGVLGYTF,TGTGCCAGCAGTGAAGGGACAGGGGTACTTGGCTACACCTTC
.,TRBJ2-5,.,TRBV5-1,CASSSGGDRTETQYF,TGCGCCAGCAGCTCTGGAGGGGACAGAACAGAGACCCAGTACTTC
.,TRBJ2-1,.,TRBV11-1,CASSLGLRDEQFF,TGTGCCAGCAGCTTGGGACTGCGGGATGAGCAGTTCTTC
.,TRBJ1-1,.,TRBV4-2,CASSQTGSTEAFF,TGTGCCAGCAGCCAGACAGGTTCCACTGAAGCTTTCTTT